These T cell receptor beta chains were read from a single sample in a study of control samples from healthy donors and cancer patients. TCRdb's copy holds only in-frame clones and misses some; the assay was immunoSEQ multiplex PCR. The table shows 150,000 to 200,000 clones, with 70% to 90% occurring only once. The sample was blood. The receptor set was obtained from a man aged 25-45 years in good health. Each CDR3 is given with its conserved first and last residue. Fields, in order: D gene, clone size, J gene, V gene, CDR3 protein, CDR3 DNA. The D gene is left open where the match is weak. Only part of the rows carry a size: once, few, many, or a class if the clone is expanded.

d_gene: TRBD2; abundance: NA; j_gene: TRBJ2-3; v_gene: TRBV28; CDR3aa: CASTPPTSLSTDTQYF; CDR3nt: TGTGCCAGCACCCCCCCGACTAGCCTTAGCACAGATACGCAGTATTTT
d_gene: NA; abundance: NA; j_gene: TRBJ2-2; v_gene: TRBV6-6; CDR3aa: CASSPGQPTGELFF; CDR3nt: TGTGCCAGCAGCCCCGGGCAGCCGACGGGGGAGCTGTTTTTT
d_gene: TRBD1; abundance: NA; j_gene: TRBJ1-1; v_gene: TRBV7-9; CDR3aa: CASSLDGTGRTEAFF; CDR3nt: TGTGCCAGCAGTTTAGATGGGACAGGGAGGACTGAAGCTTTCTTT
d_gene: NA; abundance: NA; j_gene: TRBJ2-1; v_gene: TRBV6-5; CDR3aa: CASFSARRSYNEQFF; CDR3nt: TGTGCCAGCTTTAGCGCCCGCCGCTCCTACAATGAGCAGTTCTTC
d_gene: NA; abundance: NA; j_gene: TRBJ1-5; v_gene: TRBV2; CDR3aa: CASARENQPQHF; CDR3nt: TGTGCCAGCGCTCGGGAAAATCAGCCCCAGCATTTT
d_gene: NA; abundance: NA; j_gene: TRBJ2-1; v_gene: TRBV6-1; CDR3aa: CASSEEGVRILWIFF; CDR3nt: TGTGCCAGCAGTGAAGAGGGGGTACGAATCCTGTGGATTTTCTTC
d_gene: NA; abundance: NA; j_gene: TRBJ1-2; v_gene: TRBV19; CDR3aa: CATTAGVIGGYTF; CDR3nt: TGTGCCACTACGGCCGGAGTTATCGGTGGCTACACCTTC
d_gene: NA; abundance: NA; j_gene: TRBJ2-7; v_gene: TRBV7-2; CDR3aa: CASSLQGRYEQYF; CDR3nt: TGTGCCAGCAGCTTACAGGGGCGGTACGAGCAGTACTTC
d_gene: NA; abundance: NA; j_gene: TRBJ1-4; v_gene: TRBV5-1; CDR3aa: CASSRDGATNEKLFF; CDR3nt: TGCGCCAGCAGCCGGGACGGAGCAACTAATGAAAAACTGTTTTTT
d_gene: TRBD1; abundance: NA; j_gene: TRBJ1-2; v_gene: TRBV11-2; CDR3aa: CASGPGTGPYGYTF; CDR3nt: TGTGCCAGCGGTCCCGGGACAGGCCCTTATGGCTACACCTTC
d_gene: NA; abundance: NA; j_gene: TRBJ1-5; v_gene: TRBV2; CDR3aa: CASSVRRDRSQPQHF; CDR3nt: TGTGCCAGCAGTGTTCGCAGGGACCGGAGTCAGCCCCAGCATTTT
d_gene: NA; abundance: NA; j_gene: TRBJ1-2; v_gene: TRBV29-1; CDR3aa: CSVEDRVRDYGYTF; CDR3nt: TGCAGCGTTGAAGATCGGGTGCGTGACTATGGCTACACCTTC
d_gene: NA; abundance: NA; j_gene: TRBJ1-3; v_gene: TRBV11-2; CDR3aa: CASSLERGNTIYF; CDR3nt: TGTGCCAGCAGCTTAGAAAGGGGAAACACCATATATTTT
d_gene: NA; abundance: NA; j_gene: TRBJ1-3; v_gene: TRBV9; CDR3aa: CASSGGGSGNTIYF; CDR3nt: TGTGCCAGCAGCGGAGGCGGTTCTGGAAACACCATATATTTT
d_gene: NA; abundance: NA; j_gene: TRBJ1-5; v_gene: TRBV2; CDR3aa: CASSERQGNQPQHF; CDR3nt: TGTGCCAGCAGTGAACGACAGGGCAATCAGCCCCAGCATTTT
d_gene: NA; abundance: NA; j_gene: TRBJ2-3; v_gene: TRBV25-1; CDR3aa: CASSEKQETTDTQYF; CDR3nt: TGTGCCAGCAGTGAAAAACAGGAGACCACAGATACGCAGTATTTT
d_gene: TRBD1; abundance: NA; j_gene: TRBJ2-2; v_gene: TRBV27; CDR3aa: CATTGQGNTGELFF; CDR3nt: TGTGCCACCACGGGACAGGGAAACACCGGGGAGCTGTTTTTT
d_gene: NA; abundance: NA; j_gene: TRBJ1-2; v_gene: TRBV7-6; CDR3aa: CASRPSPTGNYGYTF; CDR3nt: TGTGCCAGCAGGCCAAGCCCAACAGGGAACTATGGCTACACCTTC
d_gene: TRBD1; abundance: NA; j_gene: TRBJ1-5; v_gene: TRBV4-1; CDR3aa: CASSQGQGDSNQPQHF; CDR3nt: TGCGCCAGCAGCCAGGGACAGGGGGATAGCAATCAGCCCCAGCATTTT
d_gene: NA; abundance: NA; j_gene: TRBJ1-5; v_gene: TRBV9; CDR3aa: CASSRGYSNQPQHF; CDR3nt: TGTGCCAGCAGCAGGGGGTATAGCAATCAGCCCCAGCATTTT
d_gene: TRBD1; abundance: NA; j_gene: TRBJ1-6; v_gene: TRBV9; CDR3aa: CASSASMGGGSYNSPLHF; CDR3nt: TGTGCCAGCAGCGCTTCAATGGGAGGGGGCAGCTATAATTCACCCCTCCACTTT
d_gene: NA; abundance: NA; j_gene: TRBJ1-6; v_gene: TRBV14; CDR3aa: CASRYDEPGKALHF; CDR3nt: TGTGCCAGCAGATACGATGAACCCGGGAAGGCCCTCCACTTT
d_gene: NA; abundance: few; j_gene: TRBJ1-4; v_gene: TRBV5-5; CDR3aa: CASSPLSSRDEKLFF; CDR3nt: TGTGCCAGCAGCCCACTTAGTTCGCGCGACGAAAAACTGTTTTTT
d_gene: TRBD1; abundance: NA; j_gene: TRBJ1-4; v_gene: TRBV19; CDR3aa: CASYRGLGEKLFF; CDR3nt: TGTGCCTCCTACAGGGGGCTTGGGGAAAAACTGTTTTTT
d_gene: NA; abundance: NA; j_gene: TRBJ1-6; v_gene: TRBV5-1; CDR3aa: CASSSSGRTDSPLHF; CDR3nt: TGCGCCAGCAGCTCTTCGGGACGCACCGATTCACCCCTCCACTTT
d_gene: TRBD1; abundance: NA; j_gene: TRBJ1-5; v_gene: TRBV5-1; CDR3aa: CASSLGTGSEPQHF; CDR3nt: TGCGCCAGCAGCCTCGGGACAGGGTCGGAGCCCCAGCATTTT
d_gene: TRBD2; abundance: NA; j_gene: TRBJ2-7; v_gene: TRBV27; CDR3aa: CASSIRLAGDNEQYF; CDR3nt: TGTGCCAGCAGCATCAGACTAGCGGGAGATAACGAGCAGTACTTC
d_gene: TRBD1; abundance: NA; j_gene: TRBJ2-5; v_gene: TRBV2; CDR3aa: CASSVWLGQGRETQYF; CDR3nt: TGTGCCAGCAGTGTTTGGTTGGGACAGGGGAGAGAGACCCAGTACTTC
d_gene: TRBD1; abundance: NA; j_gene: TRBJ1-5; v_gene: TRBV24-1; CDR3aa: CATSDGDSYQLQHF; CDR3nt: TGTGCCACCAGTGACGGGGACAGTTATCAGCTCCAGCATTTT
d_gene: NA; abundance: NA; j_gene: TRBJ2-1; v_gene: TRBV4-3; CDR3aa: CASSQDIAATGYNEQFF; CDR3nt: TGCGCCAGCAGCCAAGATATAGCCGCTACGGGGTACAATGAGCAGTTCTTC
d_gene: NA; abundance: NA; j_gene: TRBJ1-1; v_gene: TRBV20-1; CDR3aa: CSAELVGHFF; CDR3nt: TGCAGTGCCGAGCTAGTTGGTCATTTCTTT
d_gene: NA; abundance: NA; j_gene: TRBJ2-7; v_gene: TRBV7-3; CDR3aa: CASSYLGEQYF; CDR3nt: TGTGCCAGCAGCTACCTAGGAGAGCAGTACTTC
d_gene: TRBD2; abundance: once; j_gene: TRBJ2-7; v_gene: TRBV5-1; CDR3aa: CASSAGGADKQYF; CDR3nt: TGCGCCAGCAGCGCGGGGGGGGCGGATAAGCAGTACTTC
d_gene: NA; abundance: NA; j_gene: TRBJ2-5; v_gene: TRBV2; CDR3aa: CASSENGKTQYF; CDR3nt: TGTGCCAGCAGTGAAAATGGGAAGACCCAGTACTTC
d_gene: NA; abundance: NA; j_gene: TRBJ1-1; v_gene: TRBV11-3; CDR3aa: CASSQEGNTEAFF; CDR3nt: TGTGCCAGCAGCCAAGAGGGGAACACTGAAGCTTTCTTT
d_gene: NA; abundance: NA; j_gene: TRBJ1-6; v_gene: TRBV28; CDR3aa: CASSPVNQFRAHRGNSPLHF; CDR3nt: TGTGCCAGCAGTCCGGTAAACCAATTCAGGGCCCATAGGGGAAATTCACCCCTCCACTTT
d_gene: NA; abundance: NA; j_gene: TRBJ1-5; v_gene: TRBV6-5; CDR3aa: CASNDQPQHF; CDR3nt: TGTGCCAGCAACGATCAGCCCCAGCATTTT
d_gene: TRBD1; abundance: NA; j_gene: TRBJ1-5; v_gene: TRBV2; CDR3aa: CASSGQGNQPQHF; CDR3nt: TGTGCCAGCAGTGGACAGGGTAATCAGCCCCAGCATTTT
d_gene: TRBD1; abundance: NA; j_gene: TRBJ2-3; v_gene: TRBV2; CDR3aa: CATKKGDRGRADTQYF; CDR3nt: TGTGCCACCAAAAAGGGGGACAGGGGGCGAGCAGATACGCAGTATTTT